Listed here are 28 T cell receptor beta chains from one sample, sequenced in a study of regulatory T cells in long-lasting Graves disease. Construction of the TCR beta libraries employed iRepertoire HTBI primers in conjunction with Arm-PCR of CDR3 regions. TCRdb re-called the multiplex PCR reads through MiXCR, storing one row per CDR3 protein. Found here are over 250,000 distinct CDR3 sequences, roughly 21% of them singletons; the top ten hold roughly 56%. Time point meaning: persistent/refractory GD, antithyroid drugs over 5 years with positive TRAb. RNA from PBMCs was the source of the TCR library. This material consisted of peripheral blood mononuclear cells (PBMCs), taken when the disease was refractory, from a patient treated with antithyroid drugs. The source is a female donor with Graves disease.

The V gene is TRBV11-2, the J gene TRBJ2-5, with 7 bases matching TRBD2. Trimming removed 3 bases from V and 3 bases from J; junction bases left unmatched: 7. Germline assignment: CDR1 SGHAT and CDR2 FQNNGV. This CDR3 has 15 amino acids. The CDR3 spells CASSFRLGGKETQYF. DNA of the CDR3: TGTGCCAGCAGCTTTCGGCTGGGGGGGAAAGAGACCCAGTACTTC.

This clonotype was seen at least ten times. The gene calls are TRBV11-3 and TRBJ2-5, with D perhaps TRBD2 (7 bases). The CDR3 contains 17 residues. The germline CDR1 and CDR2 sequences are SGHNT and YENEEA. V was trimmed by 5 bases and J by 5 bases, leaving 24 bases between them. The CDR3 loop reads CASSPNGTQGGGETQYF. The CDR3 nucleotides read TGTGCCAGCAGCCCAAACGGGACACAAGGGGGGGGGGAGACCCAGTACTTC.

This clonotype was picked up many times. The chain is built from TRBV7-2 and TRBJ2-7; D is perhaps TRBD1 (6 bases). The germline V and J ends were trimmed by 2 bases and 5 bases, with 16 bases remaining between them. This CDR3 comprises 15 residues. From germline, CDR1 is SGHTA and CDR2 FQGNSA. CDR3 in amino acids: CASSLSPTGNNEQYF. The DNA for the CDR3 is TGTGCCAGCAGCTTATCTCCGACAGGTAACAACGAGCAGTACTTC.

This clonotype was observed a single time. CDR3 in DNA: TGCAGTGCTAGAGAACCGAACACCGGGGAGCTGTTTTTT. Translating gives CSAREPNTGELFF. The V and J genes are TRBV20-1 and TRBJ2-2; no reliable D call. Germline assignment: CDR1 DFQATT and CDR2 SNEGSKA (reference sequence). The length of the CDR3 is 13 residues. The V end lost 0 bases, the J end lost 0 bases, and 2 bases lay between the germline ends.

This clonotype has more than one count but fewer than ten. The chain joins TRBV5-1 to TRBJ2-2; 11 bases are shared with TRBD1. V lost 4 bases, J lost 3 bases, and 5 bases stayed unmatched. Looked up from germline, CDR1 is SGHRS and CDR2 is YFSETQ. There are 16 residues in the CDR3. The CDR3: CASSPGTGGHTGELFF. In nucleotides, the CDR3 is TGCGCCAGCAGCCCTGGGACAGGGGGTCACACCGGGGAGCTGTTTTTT.

A few counts support this clonotype. This chain links TRBV6-1 with TRBJ2-5; no clear D gene. The germline V and J ends were trimmed by 5 bases and 4 bases, with 20 bases remaining between them. This CDR3 spans 16 amino acids. Germline lookup yields CDR1 MNHNS and CDR2 SASEGT. CDR3 loop: CASSLELTLGLETQYF. In nucleotides, the CDR3 is TGTGCCAGCAGTCTAGAACTGACCTTAGGCCTAGAGACCCAGTACTTC.

This clonotype was seen at least ten times. This sequence joins TRBV2 and TRBJ1-5; the D is unclear. V lost 5 bases to trimming and J lost 4 bases, with 15 bases between them. Looked up from germline, CDR1 is SNHLY and CDR2 is FYNNEI. The CDR3 totals 15 residues. Here the CDR3 reads CASSWGGWGNQPQHF. CDR3 DNA: TGTGCCAGCAGTTGGGGAGGTTGGGGAAATCAGCCCCAGCATTTT.

The rearrangement joins TRBV30 to TRBJ2-2, with 7 bases fitting TRBD1. V was pared by 5 bases and J by 6 bases, with 3 bases of the junction left unmatched. This CDR3 comprises 12 residues. Germline CDR1 GTSNPN, CDR2 SVGIG (reference sequence). The CDR3 DNA sequence: TGTGCCTGGGACAGGGTTTCCGGGGAGCTGTTTTTT. Amino acid sequence: CAWDRVSGELFF.

This clonotype was picked up many times. V and J are TRBV12-3 or TRBV12-4 and TRBJ2-7, with 12 bases fitting TRBD2. The CDR3 length is 18 residues. With 1 base clipped from V and 3 bases from J, the junction kept 10 bases outside the gene matches. The CDR3 bases are TGTGCCAGCAGTTTAGGGCTAGCGGGAGGGCCGGTGGTCTACGAGCAGTACTTC. Protein product: CASSLGLAGGPVVYEQYF.

J is TRBJ2-2 and V is TRBV4-1; D call uncertain. V lost 1 base to trimming and J lost 5 bases, with 11 bases between them. The CDR3 consists of 15 residues. Germline V gene data show CDR1 as MGHRA and CDR2 as YSYEKL. CDR3 amino acids: CASSQGLGGTGELFF. The DNA for the CDR3 is TGCGCCAGCAGCCAAGGCCTTGGCGGAACCGGGGAGCTGTTTTTT.

The genes are TRBV20-1 and TRBJ2-7; D is uncertain. This CDR3 contains 15 residues. Trimming took 5 bases from V and 0 from J, leaving 17 bases between them. From germline, CDR1 is DFQATT and CDR2 SNEGSKA (reference sequence). Written as DNA, the CDR3 is TGCAGTGCTGGATCCTCGAAAACCTCCTCCTACGAGCAGTACTTC. It codes for CSAGSSKTSSYEQYF.

This clonotype was found many times. The V and J genes are TRBV2 and TRBJ1-4; a possible D gene is TRBD1 (6 bases). Trimming left V 6 bases short and J 1 base short, with 12 bases between. CDR1 is SNHLY and CDR2 is FYNNEI in the germline V gene. CDR3 length: 15 amino acids. As DNA, the CDR3 is TGTGCCAGCAGGATCAGGGGTGGAACTAATGAAAAACTGTTTTTT. Translation: CASRIRGGTNEKLFF.

This clonotype was picked up a small number of times. The rearrangement joins TRBV6-1 to TRBJ2-3; the D is unclear. The CDR3 is 13 amino acids. V was cut by 2 bases and J by 2 bases, with 5 bases left in between. Germline loops: CDR1 MNHNS, CDR2 SASEGT. CDR3 residues: CASSEYYTDTQYF. CDR3 DNA sequence: TGTGCCAGCAGTGAATATTACACAGATACGCAGTATTTT.

This clonotype has just a few counts. The CDR3: CATGALGTNTGELFF. The CDR3 nucleotides read TGTGCCACCGGGGCCCTGGGGACGAACACCGGGGAGCTGTTTTTT. V usage is TRBV7-2 and J usage is TRBJ2-2, with D perhaps given as TRBD1 or TRBD2 (5 bases each). Trimming took 10 bases from V and 0 from J, leaving 15 bases between them. Germline V CDR1 and CDR2: SGHTA, FQGNSA. The CDR3 loop spans 15 amino acids.

The genes are TRBV4-2 and TRBJ1-6; possible D gene TRBD1, 6 bases. Deletions cut 0 bases from V and 7 bases from J, with 13 bases between. The CDR3 consists of 16 residues. The germline gives CDR1 LGHNA, CDR2 YNFKEQ. CDR3 residues: CASSQEGTGNNSPLHF. The CDR3 DNA reads as TGTGCCAGCAGCCAAGAGGGAACAGGGAACAATTCACCCCTCCACTTT.

This clonotype has only one observation. The chain couples TRBV6-2 or TRBV6-3 to TRBJ1-4; D is uncertain. CDR1 and CDR2 from the germline V gene are MNHEY and SVGEGT. This CDR3 spans 16 amino acids. V was shortened by 5 bases and J by 7 bases, with 20 bases between the two germline ends. The chain's CDR3 is CASSEPATDDPEKLFF. The CDR3 DNA reads TGTGCCAGCAGTGAGCCCGCGACGGACGATCCTGAAAAACTGTTTTTT.

The sample holds many counts of this clonotype. The chain employs TRBV6-5 and TRBJ2-1; 7 bases line up with TRBD2. Germline lookup yields CDR1 MNHEY and CDR2 SVGAGI. The CDR3 is made up of 15 amino acids. V dropped 2 bases and J dropped 2; count of bases not matched to a gene: 3. The CDR3 DNA is TGTGCCAGCAGTTACGGCCGGGAGGCCTACAATGAGCAGTTCTTC. Amino acid sequence: CASSYGREAYNEQFF.

The sample holds many counts of this clonotype. V is TRBV10-3 and J is TRBJ2-2, with D hard to call. The V gene's germline CDR1 is ENHRY and CDR2 SYGVKD. CDR3 length: 12 amino acids. Deletions cut 11 bases from V and 0 bases from J, with 7 bases between. Here the CDR3 DNA reads TGTGCCTTGTCCACGAACACCGGGGAGCTGTTTTTT. It translates to CALSTNTGELFF.

The chain uses TRBV20-1 and TRBJ2-7, with 7 bases lining up with TRBD1. J was trimmed by 3 bases and V by 0 bases; bases with no gene match: 2. Per the germline V gene, CDR1 is DFQATT and CDR2 is SNEGSKA (reference sequence). The CDR3 runs 13 residues. The CDR3 region has the DNA TGCAGTGCTAGAGATGGGACAGTCTACGAGCAGTACTTC. This translates into CSARDGTVYEQYF.

The table lists this clonotype with a few counts. This chain links TRBV6-1 with TRBJ1-4; D ambiguous. The V end was cut by 5 bases, the J end by 12 bases, with 10 bases between. The germline V gene encodes CDR1 MNHNS and CDR2 SASEGT. The CDR3 is made up of 11 amino acids. The CDR3 here is CASSINEELFF. The CDR3 coding sequence is TGTGCCAGCAGTATTAATGAGGAACTGTTTTTT.

In its sample, this clonotype was seen a few times. The chain has TRBV11-2 and TRBJ2-2; D gene ambiguous. Germline V lookup: CDR1 SGHAT, CDR2 FQNNGV. CDR3 length equals 15 residues. V lost 3 bases, J lost 0 bases, and 8 bases lay in between. CDR3 DNA: TGTGCCAGCAGCTTTGACGGGTCGAACACCGGGGAGCTGTTTTTT. This gives the protein CASSFDGSNTGELFF.

CDR3 sequence: CASSPKRGYNEKLFF. The CDR3 DNA is TGTGCCAGCAGCCCTAAGAGGGGGTATAATGAAAAACTGTTTTTT. The chain combines TRBV4-2 with TRBJ1-4; TRBD1 is a possible D gene (6 bases). V was clipped by 4 bases and J by 4 bases, with 13 bases between them. The CDR3 covers 15 residues. CDR1 and CDR2 from the germline V gene are LGHNA and YNFKEQ.

This clonotype has just a few counts. The chain has TRBV12-3 or TRBV12-4 and TRBJ2-7; TRBD1 matches at 8 bases. This CDR3 has 13 amino acids. After removal of 4 bases from V and 5 bases from J, the junction contained 4 bases not matched to a gene. This CDR3 is CASSSGQVDEQYF. The CDR3 DNA reads TGTGCCAGCAGTTCGGGACAGGTCGACGAGCAGTACTTC.

This clonotype appeared many times. The V call is TRBV28, the J call TRBJ2-1; perhaps D is TRBD1 or TRBD2 (6 bases each). Germline V gene sequence: CDR1 MDHEN, CDR2 SYDVKM. Trimming took 6 bases from V and 7 from J, leaving 16 bases between them. The CDR3 length is 14 residues. The CDR3 spells CASRLGGVINEQFF. The DNA of the CDR3 is TGTGCCAGCAGGTTGGGGGGCGTCATTAATGAGCAGTTCTTC.

About this clonotype itself: Just one base apart from a much larger clone, this may be a read error. The chain links TRBV30 to TRBJ1-1; D remains ambiguous. CDR1 is GTSNPN, CDR2 SVGIG, per germline (reference sequence). CDR3 size: 13 residues. For the CDR3, the DNA is TGTGCCTGGAGTCAGGTCATGAACACTGAAGCTTCCTTT. Its translation is CAWSQVMNTEASF.

This clonotype was seen at least ten times. This chain links TRBV29-1 with TRBJ1-1; D is ambiguous. Trimming pared 1 base from V and 1 base from J, leaving 7 bases between. The germline gives CDR1 SQVTM, CDR2 ANQGSEA. This CDR3 contains 13 residues. The CDR3 here is CSVEGGQNTEAFF. CDR3 bases: TGCAGCGTTGAAGGCGGGCAGAACACTGAAGCTTTCTTT.

J is TRBJ2-3 and V is TRBV2, with TRBD2 identical over 9 bases. With 5 bases clipped from V and 3 bases from J, the junction kept 6 bases outside the gene matches. The CDR3 extends over 15 amino acids. In germline, CDR1 is SNHLY, CDR2 FYNNEI. In DNA, the CDR3 is TGTGCCAGCAGTACAACTAGCGGGCGGACAGATACGCAGTATTTT. Its translation: CASSTTSGRTDTQYF.

This clonotype was counted many times. This chain uses TRBV29-1 with TRBJ1-2; D gene unclear. Germline CDR1 is SQVTM and CDR2 is ANQGSEA. The CDR3 has 14 residues. Trimming shortened V by 1 base and J by 2 bases, and 11 bases separated the two germline ends. The CDR3: CSVEGPGTNYGYTF. The CDR3 bases are TGCAGCGTTGAAGGGCCCGGTACGAACTATGGCTACACCTTC. Complete variable domain (other parts from reference TRBV29-1 and TRBJ1-2): SAVISQKPSRDICQRGTSLTIQCQVDSQVTMMFWYRQQPGQSLTLIATANQGSEATYESGFVIDKFPISRPNLTFSTLTVSNMSPEDSSIYLCSVEGPGTNYGYTFGSGTRLTVV.